The 11 T cell receptor beta chains below come from one sample, sequenced in a study of blood T cell repertoires in COVID-19. The data were produced by immunoSEQ multiplex PCR, yet TCRdb's version contains in-frame clones alone and is incomplete. The table lists 200,000 to 300,000 clones, under 90% of them singletons, with 4.2% in the top ten. Sequenced sample: peripheral blood. These TCRs come from a man in his 60s with acute or convalescent COVID-19.

The chain combines TRBV30 with TRBJ1-4; a weak D match, TRBD1 (5 bases). CDR3 length: 10 amino acids. The V gene lost 7 bases and the J gene lost 8 bases, with 8 bases spanning the gap. Per germline, CDR1 GTSNPN and CDR2 SVGIG (reference sequence). CDR3 bases: TGTGCCTTGTGGACAGAAAAACTGTTTTTT. It codes for CALWTEKLFF.

V usage is TRBV24-1 and J usage is TRBJ2-3; D possibly corresponds to TRBD2 (5 bases). Germline CDR1 is KGHDR and CDR2 is SFDVKD. The V and J ends lost 2 bases and 0 bases respectively, with 14 bases between them. This CDR3 contains 17 residues. DNA of the CDR3: TGTGCCACCAGTGATTCGGACGGGGTCTATAGCACAGATACGCAGTATTTT. It codes for CATSDSDGVYSTDTQYF.

The chain links TRBV28 to TRBJ2-1; D is perhaps TRBD1 (6 bases). This CDR3 region has 15 residues. Germline V gene sequence: CDR1 MDHEN, CDR2 SYDVKM. V dropped 6 bases and J dropped 0 bases, with 12 bases sitting between them. CDR3 loop: CASSEQGYSYNEQFF. The CDR3 nucleotides read TGTGCCAGCAGCGAACAGGGATACTCCTACAATGAGCAGTTCTTC.

In this sample, this clone turned up a few times. This chain connects TRBV19 to TRBJ1-6; 9 bases line up with TRBD1. The CDR3 runs 14 residues. CDR1 and CDR2 from the germline V gene are LNHDA and SQIVND (reference sequence). The V segment lost 6 bases and the J segment 10 bases; nucleotides outside the gene matches: 7. The DNA for the CDR3 is TGTGCCAGTAGCCGGGACAGGGTTAGATCACCCCTCCACTTT. The encoded protein is CASSRDRVRSPLHF.

The rearrangement uses TRBV7-3 and TRBJ2-3; TRBD2 matches at 8 bases. CDR3 length: 20 amino acids. With V trimmed by 6 bases and J by 0 bases, 20 bases remained unmatched. Germline assignment: CDR1 SGHTA and CDR2 FQGTGA. CDR3 nucleotide sequence: TGTGCCAGCAGGTATTGCCCGGAAATTAGGACTAGCCGGAGCACAGATACGCAGTATTTT. It yields the protein CASRYCPEIRTSRSTDTQYF.

This sequence joins TRBV11-2 and TRBJ2-7; D possibly corresponds to TRBD1 (5 bases). The CDR3 is 14 amino acids. The germline V gene has CDR1 SGHAT and CDR2 FQNNGV. Trimming took off 1 base at V and 2 bases at J, with 9 bases between the two ends. DNA for the CDR3: TGTGCCAGCAGCTTAGGGCAGGGCACCTACGAGCAGTACTTC. As protein: CASSLGQGTYEQYF.

This clone has just one count. This rearrangement joins TRBV6-1 to TRBJ2-1; 8 positions agree with TRBD1. The ends lost 3 bases at V and 2 bases at J; junction bases unmatched: 6. The CDR3 runs 16 residues. CDR1 is MNHNS and CDR2 is SASEGT in the germline V gene. CDR3 in DNA: TGTGCCAGCAGTGATTGGCGGACAGGGACCTACAATGAGCAGTTCTTC. The encoded protein is CASSDWRTGTYNEQFF.

This clone was recorded a few times. The rearrangement links TRBV5-1 to TRBJ1-3; 10 bases agree with TRBD1. Germline CDR1 SGHRS, CDR2 YFSETQ. Trimming removed 4 bases from V and 0 bases from J; junction bases left unmatched: 4. CDR3 length: 16 amino acids. CDR3 bases: TGCGCCAGCAGCGTGGGACAGGGGTACTCTGGAAACACCATATATTTT. Protein sequence: CASSVGQGYSGNTIYF.

The CDR3 here is CASSQHHSNEKLFF. CDR3 bases: TGTGCCAGCAGCCAACACCACTCTAATGAAAAACTGTTTTTT. The chain carries TRBV3-1 (or the pseudogene TRBV3-2) and TRBJ1-4, with no clear D. Trimming cost V 2 bases and J 3 bases, with 7 bases left between them. Germline V gene sequence: CDR1 LGHDT, CDR2 YNNKEL (reference sequence). The CDR3 is made up of 14 amino acids.

This chain uses TRBV15 with TRBJ1-1, with unresolved D. This CDR3 is 15 amino acids long. CDR1 LNHNV and CDR2 YYDKDF come from the germline V gene (reference sequence). Trimming removed 1 base from V and 6 bases from J, with 15 bases in between. The CDR3 coding sequence is TGTGCCACCAGCAGAGGGAGGGCGTCCGGGGCTGAAGCTTTCTTT. Translation gives CATSRGRASGAEAFF.

A single count supports this clone. The V call is TRBV7-8, the J call TRBJ2-3; D is undetermined. Germline loops: CDR1 SGHVS, CDR2 FQNEAQ. V lost 1 base to trimming and J lost 1 base, with 9 bases between them. The CDR3 has 15 residues. This CDR3 reads CASSLVRVGTDTQYF. For the CDR3, the DNA is TGTGCCAGCAGCTTAGTACGGGTAGGCACAGATACGCAGTATTTT.